The rows below give T cell receptor beta chains drawn from one sample of a study of T cell repertoires in cytomegalovirus infection. Their antigen targets remain unknown. Each CDR3 protein is one row after TCRdb ran MiXCR on the reads. The sample includes tens of thousands of distinct CDR3 sequences, roughly 20% of them seen just once. The sequencing used CD8+ T cells from cultured PBMCs, collected from culture after CMV antigen stimulation. Receptors originate from a human donor in good health (CMV status not recorded). Some clones in this sample may be carry-over from other donors' samples. The CDR3 runs from the conserved cysteine through the conserved F or W. The D gene is left open where the match is weak. Size is stated for part of the rows, as once, few or many counts, or as a class when the clone is expanded.

abundance	v_gene	len	j_gene	d_gene	CDR3aa	CDR3nt
few	TRBV10-1	15	TRBJ2-7	TRBD1	CASSRDRESNYEQYF	TGCGCCAGCAGCCGGGACAGGGAGTCGAACTACGAGCAGTACTTC
once	TRBV11-1	11	TRBJ2-4	NA	CASSSVTQMDF	TGTGCCAGCAGCTCGGTCACTCAGATGGACTTC
NA	TRBV7-4	16	TRBJ2-1	NA	CASSWSGTTVVNEQFF	TGTGCCAGCAGCTGGTCCGGGACGACGGTCGTCAATGAGCAGTTCTTC
few	TRBV7-2	16	TRBJ1-5	NA	CASSPRGGQSNQPQHF	TGTGCCAGCAGCCCAAGGGGGGGGCAGAGCAATCAGCCCCAGCATTTT
few	TRBV7-2	16	TRBJ2-3	NA	CASSFRGRPPQDTQYF	TGTGCCAGCAGCTTCAGGGGTCGTCCCCCCCAGGATACGCAGTATTTT
NA	TRBV7-8	16	TRBJ1-4	NA	CASSLEAGQANEKLFF	TGTGCCAGCAGCTTAGAAGCGGGTCAAGCTAATGAAAAACTGTTTTTT
NA	TRBV12-3/TRBV12-4	14	TRBJ2-3	NA	CASSTRARTDTQYF	TGTGCCAGCAGTACGCGGGCCCGCACAGATACGCAGTATTTT
NA	TRBV6-6	14	TRBJ1-1	TRBD1	CASSLTGENTEAFF	TGTGCCAGCAGTCTCACAGGGGAGAACACTGAAGCTTTCTTT
few	TRBV7-8	15	TRBJ2-5	NA	CASSLDFGGGETQYF	TGTGCCAGCAGCTTGGATTTTGGGGGAGGAGAGACCCAGTACTTC
NA	TRBV4-1	13	TRBJ2-7	NA	CASSQGFGGEQYF	TGCGCCAGCAGCCAAGGCTTCGGGGGCGAGCAGTACTTC
many	TRBV7-8	18	TRBJ2-2	TRBD2	CASSSLLAGIPPTGELFF	TGTGCCAGCAGCTCACTATTAGCGGGGATCCCTCCCACCGGGGAGCTGTTTTTT
NA	TRBV6-2/TRBV6-3	15	TRBJ2-5	TRBD1	CASGTGTDVTETQYF	TGTGCCAGCGGGACCGGGACAGACGTTACGGAGACCCAGTACTTC
NA	TRBV7-2	15	TRBJ1-5	TRBD1	CASRYRDSSNQPQHF	TGTGCCAGCAGATACCGGGACAGTAGCAATCAGCCCCAGCATTTT
few	TRBV27	14	TRBJ2-2	NA	CASSATGATGELFF	TGTGCCAGCAGTGCTACAGGTGCCACCGGGGAGCTGTTTTTT
many	TRBV7-8	14	TRBJ2-3	NA	CASSLDGVLDTQYF	TGTGCCAGCAGCTTAGACGGGGTCCTAGATACGCAGTATTTT
few	TRBV7-8	11	TRBJ2-5	TRBD1	CASSTRQGQYF	TGTGCCAGCAGCACCCGACAGGGTCAGTACTTC
few	TRBV6-5	18	TRBJ2-3	NA	CASSYGTSGFYNTDTQYF	TGTGCCAGCAGTTACGGAACCTCGGGGTTCTACAACACAGATACGCAGTATTTT
few	TRBV7-9	15	TRBJ1-1	NA	CASSHVRGMNTEAFF	TGTGCCAGCAGCCACGTCAGAGGAATGAACACTGAAGCTTTCTTT
NA	TRBV12-3/TRBV12-4	12	TRBJ2-6	NA	CASQSGANVLTF	TGTGCCAGCCAGTCTGGGGCCAACGTCCTGACTTTC
NA	TRBV7-9	16	TRBJ1-2	TRBD1	CASSFEDRGLDYGYTF	TGTGCCAGCAGCTTCGAAGACAGGGGGCTAGACTATGGCTACACCTTC
few	TRBV7-2	14	TRBJ1-2	NA	CASSLRLGGGGYTF	TGTGCCAGCAGCTTACGGCTCGGGGGGGGCGGCTACACCTTC
NA	TRBV12-3/TRBV12-4	15	TRBJ1-2	TRBD1	CASSPYTGGAGGYTF	TGTGCCAGCAGCCCTTACACAGGGGGCGCGGGTGGCTACACCTTC
NA	TRBV28	16	TRBJ2-5	NA	CASSNRDYWEQETQYF	TGTGCCAGCAGTAACCGTGATTACTGGGAGCAAGAGACCCAGTACTTC